Listed here is a single T cell receptor (beta chain). Its antigen is as yet unknown. This record belongs to a study of graft-versus-host responses after intestinal transplantation. Study-level information: The study gave all recipients anti-thymocyte globulin induction, then tacrolimus and steroids for approximately three years.

TCRdb's table, derived via immunoSEQ multiplex PCR, lists solely in-frame clones and lacks some. The sample yields 70,000 to 75,000 clones, approximately 88% seen once. The CDR3 extends over 14 amino acids. V was trimmed by 3 bases and J by 3 bases, leaving 9 bases between them. Germline CDR1 is SGHTA and CDR2 is FQGTGA. Notes on the study in general: Allografts of patients with graft-donor T cell macrochimerism showed high graft-versus-host to host-versus-graft clone ratios. After transplant, early declines in HvG clones were associated with peak levels of circulating GvH clones.

Sequencing used unstimulated CD8+ T cells sorted from spleen or lymph node cells, obtained before intestinal transplant. The origin of this receptor is a human donor who received an intestinal transplant. The chain recombines TRBV7-3 with TRBJ2-1; D possibly corresponds to TRBD2 (6 bases). The CDR3 is CASSLGGNYNEQFF. Written as DNA, the CDR3 is TGTGCCAGCAGCTTGGGGGGAAACTACAATGAGCAGTTCTTC. The full variable domain, rest sourced from reference TRBV7-3 and TRBJ2-1, is GAGVSQTPSNKVTEKGKYVELRCDPISGHTALYWYRQSLGQGPEFLIYFQGTGAADDSGLPNDRFFAVRPEGSVSTLKIQRTERGDSAVYLCASSLGGNYNEQFFGPGTRLTVL.